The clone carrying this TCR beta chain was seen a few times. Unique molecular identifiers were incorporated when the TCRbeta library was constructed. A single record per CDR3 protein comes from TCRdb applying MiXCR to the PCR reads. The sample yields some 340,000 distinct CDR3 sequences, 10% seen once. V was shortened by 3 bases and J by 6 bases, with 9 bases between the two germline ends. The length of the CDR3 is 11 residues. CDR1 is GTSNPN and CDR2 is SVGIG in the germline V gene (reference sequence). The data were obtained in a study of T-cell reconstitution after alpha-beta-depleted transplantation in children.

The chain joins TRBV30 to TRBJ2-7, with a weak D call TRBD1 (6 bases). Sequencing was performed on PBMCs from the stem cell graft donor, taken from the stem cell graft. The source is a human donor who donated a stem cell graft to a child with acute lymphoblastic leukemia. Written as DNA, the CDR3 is TGTGCCTGGAGACAGGGCTCCGAGCAGTACTTC. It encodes CAWRQGSEQYF.